The present T cell receptor (beta chain) was sequenced within a study of beta chain features in type 1 diabetes. Study in general: Sorted cells numbering 95 million to 110 million were examined across all samples. Study findings and constraints: Small HLA sub-analyses could not settle whether HLA shapes TCRB rearrangement.

Expressed TCRB transcripts were sequenced because the entire RNA isolate underwent reverse transcription. The table came from immunoSEQ multiplex PCR; TCRdb's copy has only in-frame clones and leaves some out. The sample lists 400,000 to 550,000 clones, over 9.5% occurring once. Comment on this clone: Antigen specificity is unknown.

The V gene lost 6 bases and the J gene lost 5 bases, with 14 bases spanning the gap. Germline CDR1 and CDR2: MNHEY and SVGAGI. There are 15 residues in the CDR3. Material for sequencing was naive CD4+ T cells from blood. The TCR comes from a woman aged 18-29 years in good health. The chain links TRBV6-5 to TRBJ1-6; D is ambiguous. The CDR3 loop is CASRLDGTDNSPLHF. As DNA, the CDR3 is TGTGCCAGCAGACTCGACGGAACCGATAATTCACCCCTCCACTTT.